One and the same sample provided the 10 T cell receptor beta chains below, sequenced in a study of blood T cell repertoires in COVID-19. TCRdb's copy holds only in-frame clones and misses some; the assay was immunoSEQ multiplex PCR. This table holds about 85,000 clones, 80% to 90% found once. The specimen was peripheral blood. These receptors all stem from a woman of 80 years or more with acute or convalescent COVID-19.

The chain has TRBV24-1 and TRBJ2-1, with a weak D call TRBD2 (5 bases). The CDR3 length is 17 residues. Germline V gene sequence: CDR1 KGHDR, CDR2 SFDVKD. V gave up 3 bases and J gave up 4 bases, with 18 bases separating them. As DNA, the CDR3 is TGTGCCACCAGTGATCTCAGAGGGTTGCTGTATTACAATGAGCAGTTCTTC. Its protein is CATSDLRGLLYYNEQFF.

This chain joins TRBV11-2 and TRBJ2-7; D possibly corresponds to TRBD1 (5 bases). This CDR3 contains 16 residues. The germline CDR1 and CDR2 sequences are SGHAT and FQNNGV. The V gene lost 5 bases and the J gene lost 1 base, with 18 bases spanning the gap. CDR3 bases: TGTGCCAGCAGCGGGCTCTCTGGGGCTCATTCCTACGAGCAGTACTTC. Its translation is CASSGLSGAHSYEQYF. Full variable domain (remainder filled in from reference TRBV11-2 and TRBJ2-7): EAGVAQSPRYKIIEKRQSVAFWCNPISGHATLYWYQQILGQGPKLLIQFQNNGVVDDSQLPKDRFSAERLKGVDSTLKIQPAKLEDSAVYLCASSGLSGAHSYEQYFGPGTRLTVT.

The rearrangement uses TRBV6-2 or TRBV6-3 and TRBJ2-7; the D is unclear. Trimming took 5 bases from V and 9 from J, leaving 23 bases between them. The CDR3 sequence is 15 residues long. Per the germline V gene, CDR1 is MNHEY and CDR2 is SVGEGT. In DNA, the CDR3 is TGTGCCAGCAGTAACCCTGACCGCCGTGGGTCGGGGCAGTACTTC. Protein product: CASSNPDRRGSGQYF.

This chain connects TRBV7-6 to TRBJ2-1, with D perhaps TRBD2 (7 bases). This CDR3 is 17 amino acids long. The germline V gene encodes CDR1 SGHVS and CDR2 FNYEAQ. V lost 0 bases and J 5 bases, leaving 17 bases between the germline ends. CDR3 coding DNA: TGTGCCAGCAGCTTAGCGCTAGGGGGGAGGGAAAACAATGAGCAGTTCTTC. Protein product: CASSLALGGRENNEQFF.

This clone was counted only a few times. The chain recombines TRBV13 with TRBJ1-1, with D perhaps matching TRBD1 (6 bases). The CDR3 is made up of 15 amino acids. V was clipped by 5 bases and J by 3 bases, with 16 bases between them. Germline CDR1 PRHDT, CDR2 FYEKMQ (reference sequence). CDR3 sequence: CASSRTTGSHTEAFF. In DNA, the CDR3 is TGTGCCAGCAGCCGAACGACAGGTTCGCACACTGAAGCTTTCTTT. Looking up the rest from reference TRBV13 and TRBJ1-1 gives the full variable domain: AAGVIQSPRHLIKEKRETATLKCYPIPRHDTVYWYQQGPGQDPQFLISFYEKMQSDKGSIPDRFSAQQFSDYHSELNMSSLELGDSALYFCASSRTTGSHTEAFFGQGTRLTVV.

The CDR3 is CASSKASTRNTIYF. The DNA for the CDR3 is TGTGCCAGCAGCAAAGCGTCCACTAGAAACACCATATATTTT. The chain recombines TRBV21-1 with TRBJ1-3. TRBV21-1 is marked as a pseudogene. The CDR3 runs 14 residues.

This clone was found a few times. The CDR3 protein is CAWSTLSTSGNYEQYF. The CDR3 DNA reads TGTGCCTGGAGCACGCTGAGTACTAGCGGTAACTACGAGCAGTACTTC. The V call is TRBV30, the J call TRBJ2-7, with TRBD2 matching 8 bases. Germline trimming cut 3 bases from V and 3 bases from J; bases unmatched to any gene: 13. CDR1 is GTSNPN, CDR2 SVGIG, per germline (reference sequence). The CDR3 has 16 residues.

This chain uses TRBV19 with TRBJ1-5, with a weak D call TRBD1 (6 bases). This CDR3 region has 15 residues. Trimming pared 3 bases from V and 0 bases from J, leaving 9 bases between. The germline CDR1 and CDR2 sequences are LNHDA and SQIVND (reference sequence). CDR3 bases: TGTGCCAGTAGTATTGGGACAAATAGCAATCAGCCCCAGCATTTT. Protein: CASSIGTNSNQPQHF.

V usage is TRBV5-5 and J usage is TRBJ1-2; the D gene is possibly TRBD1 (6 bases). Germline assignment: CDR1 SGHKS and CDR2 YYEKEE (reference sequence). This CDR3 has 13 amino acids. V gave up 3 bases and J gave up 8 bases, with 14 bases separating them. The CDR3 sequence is CASSSPPGAGYTF. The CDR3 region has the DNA TGTGCCAGCAGCTCCCCGCCAGGGGCAGGCTACACCTTC.

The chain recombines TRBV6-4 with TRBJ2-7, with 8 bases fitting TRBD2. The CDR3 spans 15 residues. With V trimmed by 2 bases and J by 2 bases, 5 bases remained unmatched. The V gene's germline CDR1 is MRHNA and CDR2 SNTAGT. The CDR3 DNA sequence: TGTGCCAGCAGTGACCGTAGCGGGACTACCTACGAGCAGTACTTC. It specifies CASSDRSGTTYEQYF.